The clone carrying this T cell receptor (beta chain) was observed a few times. What it binds is not known. 5'RACE primed at constant segments yielded TCR alpha and TCR beta cDNA libraries bearing sample barcodes and UMIs. One entry per CDR3 protein, called by TCRdb with MiXCR from the 5' RACE reads. The sample records approximately 150,000 distinct CDR3 sequences, roughly 15% being singletons. These data are taken from a study of T-cell memory formation after mild COVID-19. For the study at large: TCR clusters showed largely donor specificity.

Study results and caveats: Later expanders leaned toward CD4+, whereas clones contracting from day 15 to 85 were balanced CD4/CD8. Contracting clones localized mainly to CM and EM when CD4+ and mainly to EMRA when CD8+.

The TCR comes from an adult woman who had mild COVID-19 (a few samples of this study predate the infection). Cell type and time point are not known. The specimen was PBMCs or a T cell subset sorted from them (not recorded which).

The CDR3 DNA is TGCGCCAGCAGCGCGGGACAGGGGTCAGGCACTGAAGCTTTCTTT. This sequence encodes CASSAGQGSGTEAFF. The chain uses TRBV5-1 and TRBJ1-1; the match to TRBD1 covers 10 bases. With V trimmed by 4 bases and J by 4 bases, 7 bases remained unmatched. Germline V CDR1 and CDR2: SGHRS, YFSETQ. This CDR3 is built from 15 residues. Variable domain in full (rest from reference TRBV5-1 and TRBJ1-1): KAGVTQTPRYLIKTRGQQVTLSCSPISGHRSVSWYQQTPGQGLQFLFEYFSETQRNKGNFPGRFSGRQFSNSRSEMNVSTLELGDSALYLCASSAGQGSGTEAFFGQGTRLTVV.